A selection of T cell receptor beta chains follows, all from one sample in a study of a mutant IDH1 vaccine in newly diagnosed glioma. Repertoires were generated with immunoSEQ multiplex PCR, while TCRdb's copy carries only in-frame clones and drops some. This table has roughly 50,000 clones, over 60% appearing once. The antigens of these receptors remain unknown. This sample comprised PBMCs, obtained from a glioma patient whose treatment included an IDH1 peptide vaccine. The origin of the receptors is a middle-aged woman with glioma. Some clones in this sample may be carry-over from other donors' samples. CDR3s leave out the opening cysteine and the closing phenylalanine or tryptophan. A D gene is named only where the DNA matches it firmly. Rows give clone size only sometimes, using once, few, many, or a class for an expanded clone.

D,V,size,CDR3
TRBD2,TRBV6-5,few,ASSPGGAGENIQY
TRBD1,TRBV19,NA,ASSSGEGAREQY
TRBD1,TRBV5-5,NA,ASSSGTGNNSPLH
NA,TRBV10-1,NA,ASSGDRRGQQY
NA,TRBV30,NA,AWSAPDSGLYEQY
NA,TRBV27,few,ASSINSNTEAF
TRBD1,TRBV30,NA,AWSLGQGASTSNQPQH
NA,TRBV5-6,NA,ASSPLATRAYEQY
NA,TRBV25-1,NA,AVAETEGYT
NA,TRBV30,NA,AWSVGEWGYGYT
NA,TRBV7-3,NA,ASSLRGTVPTDTQY
TRBD2,TRBV2,NA,ASSESTGGVDTQY
NA,TRBV21-1,NA,ASSRTIPKIGVCGNTIY
NA,TRBV14,once,ASSQRREIQETQY
TRBD1,TRBV6-5,NA,ASSYVDRGWKGYT
NA,TRBV6-1,few,ASSEDRGSGYGYT
TRBD1,TRBV14,NA,ASSLRDRGYEQY
NA,TRBV5-6,NA,ASRYLETQY
NA,TRBV9,NA,ASSPPKGLNTEAF
TRBD1,TRBV10-3,NA,ATAPGGNTGELF
NA,TRBV25-1,NA,ALVSTQY
NA,TRBV7-2,NA,ASSLGVGKGKLF
TRBD1,TRBV4-2,NA,ASSRTGGGLPTNEKLF
NA,TRBV5-6,NA,ASSLGLAGAF
NA,TRBV11-2,NA,ASSQRADTQY
NA,TRBV27,NA,ASSSWKGMNTEAF
TRBD1,TRBV29-1,NA,SVPRTGSTGELF
TRBD2,TRBV7-8,NA,ASRPTSGSTDTQY
NA,TRBV6-1,NA,ASSEASTGWRPQH
TRBD1,TRBV29-1,NA,SVPGGRSGELF
NA,TRBV6-1,NA,ASSPRGVNEQF
TRBD1,TRBV5-1,few,ASSTGQGWTNEKLF
TRBD2,TRBV5-1,NA,ASSRTSGGVETQY
NA,TRBV5-8,NA,ASSLIRGTALNQPQH
TRBD1,TRBV7-9,once,ASSSRDRGQEQY
TRBD1,TRBV7-9,once,ASRTGVDTEAF
NA,TRBV6-6,NA,ASSYEWDLGGYT
NA,TRBV29-1,NA,SVGGGPYEQY
NA,TRBV7-2,once,ASSLSSGSNTDTQY
TRBD2,TRBV9,NA,ASSASGGFYNEQF
TRBD1,TRBV19,few,ASSIRGPNTEAF
NA,TRBV29-1,NA,SVVGRLNTEAF
NA,TRBV10-3,NA,ATSTGTDTQY
TRBD1,TRBV5-5,NA,ASSVRDSSYYGYT
NA,TRBV2,few,ASSVTAVMTELF
NA,TRBV9,NA,ASSVADGESDTQY
TRBD1,TRBV7-8,few,ASSFGTVNSNQPQH
NA,TRBV7-9,NA,ASSSAVTGAYEQY
TRBD1,TRBV18,few,ASSLGGQANQPQH